This TCR beta chain comes out of a study of blood T cell repertoires in COVID-19. Whole-study context: Collection of acute and convalescent COVID-19 samples took place in the United States, Italy and Spain.

This CDR3 is 16 amino acids long. Deletions cut 0 bases from V and 5 bases from J, with 16 bases between. The germline gives CDR1 LGHNA, CDR2 YNFKEQ. In the study's own analysis: Scientists estimated how many nucleated cells there were by amplifying reference gene primers. Sequencing was performed with immunoSEQ multiplex PCR; in TCRdb, only in-frame clones are kept and a portion is missing. V, J and clone size reflect that table, while D and trimming were determined from the DNA. The repertoire holds approximately 260,000 clones, with roughly nine tenths as singletons. The sequenced material came from peripheral blood. This receptor was taken from a woman between 40 and 50 years old who had recovered from COVID-19. V gene TRBV4-2 combines with J gene TRBJ1-1; D gene uncertain. Here the CDR3 reads CASSQDLVSSGTEAFF. In nucleotides, the CDR3 is TGTGCCAGCAGCCAAGATTTGGTGTCCTCGGGGACTGAAGCTTTCTTT.